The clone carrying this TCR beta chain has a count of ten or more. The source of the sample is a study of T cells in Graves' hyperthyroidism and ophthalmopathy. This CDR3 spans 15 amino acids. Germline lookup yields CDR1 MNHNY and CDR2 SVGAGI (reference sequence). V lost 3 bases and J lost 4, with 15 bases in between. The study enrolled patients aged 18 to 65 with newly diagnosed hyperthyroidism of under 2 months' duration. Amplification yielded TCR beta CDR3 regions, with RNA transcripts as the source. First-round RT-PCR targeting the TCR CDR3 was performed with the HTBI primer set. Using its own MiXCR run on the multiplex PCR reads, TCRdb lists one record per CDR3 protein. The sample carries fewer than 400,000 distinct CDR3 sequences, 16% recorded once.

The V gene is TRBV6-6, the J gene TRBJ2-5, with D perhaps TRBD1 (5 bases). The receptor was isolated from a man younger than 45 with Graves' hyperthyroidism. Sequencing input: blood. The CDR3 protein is CASSYIAGMLETQYF. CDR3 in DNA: TGTGCCAGCAGTTATATTGCAGGGATGTTAGAGACCCAGTACTTC.